Following are 15 T cell receptor beta chains from one sample sequenced in a study of long-term antiretroviral therapy in people with HIV. Running of the v3.0 immunoSEQ assay took place at survey level. Clones were sequenced by immunoSEQ multiplex PCR, and TCRdb holds only the in-frame ones, with some missing. The table includes over 30,000 clones, under 85% detected once. The sequences come from unsorted PBMCs, collected 1 year after starting antiretroviral therapy. These receptors were taken from a man between 18 and 29 years old with HIV.

The chain links TRBV11-2 to TRBJ2-1; D unresolved. The length of the CDR3 is 12 residues. V was clipped by 6 bases and J by 2 bases, with 5 bases between them. Looked up from germline, CDR1 is SGHAT and CDR2 is FQNNGV. CDR3 sequence: CASSQTYNEQFF. The CDR3 nucleotides read TGTGCCAGCAGTCAAACCTACAATGAGCAGTTCTTC.

The chain joins TRBV9 to TRBJ1-2; D unclear. Germline V gives CDR1 SGDLS, CDR2 YYNGEE. V shed 0 bases and J shed 4 bases, with 10 bases lying between them. CDR3 length: 14 residues. The CDR3 DNA reads TGTGCCAGCAGCGTAGGACGCACTTTCTATGGCTACACCTTC. This encodes CASSVGRTFYGYTF.

V usage is TRBV6-4 and J usage is TRBJ1-2, with D possibly TRBD1 on 5 matching bases. The CDR3 is 14 residues long. Germline-derived CDR1 and CDR2 are MRHNA and SNTAGT. V lost 5 bases and J 8 bases, leaving 18 bases between the germline ends. This CDR3 is CASSPGRRARGYTF. In DNA, the CDR3 is TGTGCCAGCAGTCCGGGACGCCGTGCCCGGGGCTACACCTTC.

The V call is TRBV7-2, the J call TRBJ2-5, with a possible D match to TRBD2 (6 bases). The ends were cut back, 2 bases at V and 7 bases at J, with 20 bases in the middle. The germline CDR1 and CDR2 sequences are SGHTA and FQGNSA. There are 16 residues in the CDR3. CDR3 in DNA: TGTGCCAGCAGCTTATCCTTACGGGTTAGGAGGGGGACCCAGTACTTC. It yields the protein CASSLSLRVRRGTQYF.

The chain couples TRBV5-4 to TRBJ2-1; no clear D gene. V shed 0 bases and J shed 10 bases, with 11 bases lying between them. CDR3 length: 13 amino acids. From germline, CDR1 is SGHNT and CDR2 YYREEE (reference sequence). The CDR3 region has the DNA TGTGCCAGCAGCTTGGATTCCCGCCAGGAGCAGTTCTTC. Translated: CASSLDSRQEQFF. Full variable domain (missing parts from reference TRBV5-4 and TRBJ2-1): ETGVTQSPTHLIKTRGQQVTLRCSSQSGHNTVSWYQQALGQGPQFIFQYYREEENGRGNFPPRFSGLQFPNYSSELNVNALELDDSALYLCASSLDSRQEQFFGPGTRLTVL.

J is TRBJ2-2 and V is TRBV7-9, with D perhaps matching TRBD2 (6 bases). The CDR3 is 16 residues long. Germline V gives CDR1 SEHNR, CDR2 FQNEAQ (reference sequence). Trimming stripped 5 bases from V and 6 bases from J, with 19 bases between. For the CDR3, the DNA is TGTGCCAGCAGCGCCCGAGGAGGGAATTCCGCCGGGGAGCTGTTTTTT. Its translation is CASSARGGNSAGELFF.

This sequence joins TRBV7-9 and TRBJ2-7, with 7 bases aligning to TRBD1. V dropped 6 bases and J dropped 3; count of bases not matched to a gene: 14. The CDR3 has 16 residues. The V gene's germline CDR1 is SEHNR and CDR2 FQNEAQ (reference sequence). The CDR3 sequence is CASSHPTGFGDYEQYF. The DNA of the CDR3 is TGTGCCAGCAGTCATCCGACAGGGTTTGGTGACTACGAGCAGTACTTC.

The chain couples TRBV23-1 to TRBJ1-4; D is ambiguous. TRBV23-1 has ORF status, its function being uncertain. Trimming removed 2 bases at V and 3 bases at J, with 10 bases between. The CDR3 runs 15 residues. The CDR3 nucleotides read TGCGCCAGCAGTCAAACCGGGGTAGCTAATGAAAAACTGTTTTTT. It yields the protein CASSQTGVANEKLFF.

The V gene is TRBV19, the J gene TRBJ1-5; D remains ambiguous. Germline CDR1 LNHDA, CDR2 SQIVND (reference sequence). This CDR3 is built from 16 residues. V was cut by 3 bases and J by 4 bases, with 16 bases left in between. The CDR3 protein is CASSILASRSNQPQHF. CDR3 DNA sequence: TGTGCCAGTAGTATTCTGGCCAGCAGAAGTAATCAGCCCCAGCATTTT.

V usage is TRBV27 and J usage is TRBJ2-1; possible D gene TRBD2, 5 bases. V lost 2 bases and J 5 bases, leaving 13 bases between the germline ends. From germline, CDR1 is MNHEY and CDR2 SMNVEV (reference sequence). The CDR3 is 15 amino acids. CDR3 nucleotide sequence: TGTGCCAGCAGTTTAGAGGGAATGGTCAACAATGAGCAGTTCTTC. Its translation: CASSLEGMVNNEQFF.

V and J are TRBV13 and TRBJ2-7, with TRBD2 matching over 8 bases. The CDR3 extends over 14 amino acids. J was trimmed by 3 bases and V by 5 bases; bases with no gene match: 6. Germline V gene data show CDR1 as PRHDT and CDR2 as FYEKMQ (reference sequence). The CDR3 DNA sequence: TGTGCCAGCAGCCCTAGCGGGTTCCGCTACGAGCAGTACTTC. This codes for CASSPSGFRYEQYF.

The J gene is TRBJ2-7, the V gene TRBV5-1; 8 positions match TRBD2. The CDR3 runs 15 residues. Trimming took 7 bases from V and 0 from J; bases not matched to a gene: 9. Looked up from germline, CDR1 is SGHRS and CDR2 is YFSETQ. CDR3 sequence: CASGQTSDPSYEQYF. DNA of the CDR3: TGCGCCAGCGGCCAGACTAGCGATCCCTCCTACGAGCAGTACTTC. The full variable domain, with the rest looked up from reference TRBV5-1 and TRBJ2-7, is KAGVTQTPRYLIKTRGQQVTLSCSPISGHRSVSWYQQTPGQGLQFLFEYFSETQRNKGNFPGRFSGRQFSNSRSEMNVSTLELGDSALYLCASGQTSDPSYEQYFGPGTRLTVT.

The chain employs TRBV7-9 and TRBJ1-6; the match to TRBD1 covers 7 bases. This CDR3 comprises 15 residues. CDR1 and CDR2 from the germline V gene are SEHNR and FQNEAQ (reference sequence). The ends lost 6 bases at V and 7 bases at J; junction bases unmatched: 9. CDR3 loop: CASRGSDRSNSPLHF. CDR3 DNA sequence: TGTGCCAGCAGGGGTTCGGACAGGTCAAATTCACCCCTCCACTTT.

In this sample, this clone turned up a few times. The chain is built from TRBV5-1 and TRBJ1-6; no firm D call. V was pared by 5 bases and J by 0 bases, with 3 bases between. The length of the CDR3 is 13 residues. Germline CDR1 and CDR2: SGHRS and YFSETQ. The CDR3, as DNA: TGCGCCAGCAGAAGCTCCTATAATTCACCCCTCCACTTT. Protein sequence: CASRSSYNSPLHF. The full variable domain, in which reference TRBV5-1 and TRBJ1-6 provide the parts outside the CDR3, is KAGVTQTPRYLIKTRGQQVTLSCSPISGHRSVSWYQQTPGQGLQFLFEYFSETQRNKGNFPGRFSGRQFSNSRSEMNVSTLELGDSALYLCASRSSYNSPLHFGNGTRLTVT.

The chain recombines TRBV6-1 with TRBJ1-5; no clear D. From germline, CDR1 is MNHNS and CDR2 SASEGT. The V end was cut by 5 bases, the J end by 5 bases, with 13 bases between. The CDR3 has 14 amino acids. CDR3 nucleotides: TGTGCCAGCAGTCCGCTGGGCCTCTATCAGCCCCAGCATTTT. It encodes CASSPLGLYQPQHF.